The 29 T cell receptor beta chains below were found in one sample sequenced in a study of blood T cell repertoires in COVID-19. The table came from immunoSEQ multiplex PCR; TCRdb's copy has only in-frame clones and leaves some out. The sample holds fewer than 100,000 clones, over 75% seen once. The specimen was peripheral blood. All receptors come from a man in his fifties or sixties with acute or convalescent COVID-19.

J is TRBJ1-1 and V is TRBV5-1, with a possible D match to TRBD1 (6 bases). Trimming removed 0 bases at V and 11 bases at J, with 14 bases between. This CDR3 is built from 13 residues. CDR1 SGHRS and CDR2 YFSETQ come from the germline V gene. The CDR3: CASSLDRVGNAFF. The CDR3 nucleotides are TGCGCCAGCAGCTTGGACAGGGTCGGTAACGCTTTCTTT.

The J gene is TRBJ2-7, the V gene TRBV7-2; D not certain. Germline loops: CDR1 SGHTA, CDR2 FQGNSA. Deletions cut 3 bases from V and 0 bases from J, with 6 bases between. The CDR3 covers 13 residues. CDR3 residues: CASSFSPSYEQYF. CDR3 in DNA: TGTGCCAGCAGCTTCTCCCCCTCCTACGAGCAGTACTTC.

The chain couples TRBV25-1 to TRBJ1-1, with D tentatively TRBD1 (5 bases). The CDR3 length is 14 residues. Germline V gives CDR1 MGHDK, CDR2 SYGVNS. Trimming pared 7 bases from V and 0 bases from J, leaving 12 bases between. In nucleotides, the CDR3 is TGTGCCAGCACAGCGAAGGGGATGAACACTGAAGCTTTCTTT. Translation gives CASTAKGMNTEAFF.

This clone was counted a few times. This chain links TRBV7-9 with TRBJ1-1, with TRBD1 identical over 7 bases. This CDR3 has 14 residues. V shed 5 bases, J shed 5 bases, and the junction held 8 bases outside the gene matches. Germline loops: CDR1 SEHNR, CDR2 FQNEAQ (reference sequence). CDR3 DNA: TGTGCCAGCAGCACCCCAAACAGGGGTACTGAAGCTTTCTTT. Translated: CASSTPNRGTEAFF. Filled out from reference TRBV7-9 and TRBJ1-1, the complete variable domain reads DTGVSQNPRHKITKRGQNVTFRCDPISEHNRLYWYRQTLGQGPEFLTYFQNEAQLEKSRLLSDRFSAERPKGSFSTLEIQRTEQGDSAMYLCASSTPNRGTEAFFGQGTRLTVV.

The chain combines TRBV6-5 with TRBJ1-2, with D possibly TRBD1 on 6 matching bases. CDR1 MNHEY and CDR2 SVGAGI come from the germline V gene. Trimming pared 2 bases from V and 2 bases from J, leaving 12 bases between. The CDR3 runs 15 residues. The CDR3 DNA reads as TGTGCCAGCAGTTACCAACAGGGCTTAAACTATGGCTACACCTTC. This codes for CASSYQQGLNYGYTF.

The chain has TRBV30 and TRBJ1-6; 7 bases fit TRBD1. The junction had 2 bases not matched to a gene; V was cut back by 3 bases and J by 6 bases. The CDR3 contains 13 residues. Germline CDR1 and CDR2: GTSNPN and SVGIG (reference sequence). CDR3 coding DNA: TGTGCCTGGAGAAGGGACAGTAATTCACCCCTCCACTTT. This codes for CAWRRDSNSPLHF.

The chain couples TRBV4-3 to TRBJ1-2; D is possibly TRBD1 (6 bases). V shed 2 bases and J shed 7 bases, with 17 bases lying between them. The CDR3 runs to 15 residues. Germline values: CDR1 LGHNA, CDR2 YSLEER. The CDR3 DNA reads TGCGCCAGCAGCCAAACATACAACAGGGCTTCTGGCTACACCTTC. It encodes CASSQTYNRASGYTF.

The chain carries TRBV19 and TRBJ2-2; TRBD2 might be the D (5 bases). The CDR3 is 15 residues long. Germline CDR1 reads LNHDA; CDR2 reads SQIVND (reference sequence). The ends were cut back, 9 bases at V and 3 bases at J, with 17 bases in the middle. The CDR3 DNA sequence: TGTGCCAGCATATCGGGTGGAGGTTACACCGGGGAGCTGTTTTTT. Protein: CASISGGGYTGELFF. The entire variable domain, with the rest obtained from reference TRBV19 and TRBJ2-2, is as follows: DGGITQSPKYLFRKEGQNVTLSCEQNLNHDAMYWYRQDPGQGLRLIYYSQIVNDFQKGDIAEGYSVSREKKESFPLTVTSAQKNPTAFYLCASISGGGYTGELFFGEGSRLTVL.

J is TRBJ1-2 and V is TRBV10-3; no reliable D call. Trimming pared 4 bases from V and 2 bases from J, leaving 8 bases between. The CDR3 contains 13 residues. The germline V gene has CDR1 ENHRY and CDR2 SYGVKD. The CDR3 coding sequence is TGTGCCATCAGTGCTGAGGAAAACTATGGCTACACCTTC. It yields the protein CAISAEENYGYTF.

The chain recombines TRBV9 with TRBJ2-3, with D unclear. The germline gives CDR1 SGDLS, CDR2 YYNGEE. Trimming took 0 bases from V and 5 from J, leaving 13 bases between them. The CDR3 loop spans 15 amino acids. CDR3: CASSVDVWYGDTQYF. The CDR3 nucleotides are TGTGCCAGCAGCGTAGATGTGTGGTACGGAGATACGCAGTATTTT.

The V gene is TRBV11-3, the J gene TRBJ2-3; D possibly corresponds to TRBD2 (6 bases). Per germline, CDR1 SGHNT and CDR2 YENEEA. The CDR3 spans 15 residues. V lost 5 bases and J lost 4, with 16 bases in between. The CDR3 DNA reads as TGTGCCAGCAGCAAGTTGGGGAGGTTGGCAGATACGCAGTATTTT. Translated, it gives CASSKLGRLADTQYF.

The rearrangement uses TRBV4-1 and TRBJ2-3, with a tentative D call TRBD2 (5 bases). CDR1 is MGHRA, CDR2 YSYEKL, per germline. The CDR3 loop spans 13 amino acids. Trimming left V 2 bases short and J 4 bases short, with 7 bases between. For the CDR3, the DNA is TGCGCCAGCAGCCAACTCGGGGCAGATACGCAGTATTTT. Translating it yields CASSQLGADTQYF.

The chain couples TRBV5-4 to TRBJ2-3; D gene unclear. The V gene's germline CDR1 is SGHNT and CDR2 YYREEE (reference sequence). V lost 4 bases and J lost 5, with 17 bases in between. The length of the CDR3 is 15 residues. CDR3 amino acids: CASSLLAEVGDTQYF. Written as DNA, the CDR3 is TGTGCCAGCAGCCTGCTCGCGGAAGTGGGAGATACGCAGTATTTT.

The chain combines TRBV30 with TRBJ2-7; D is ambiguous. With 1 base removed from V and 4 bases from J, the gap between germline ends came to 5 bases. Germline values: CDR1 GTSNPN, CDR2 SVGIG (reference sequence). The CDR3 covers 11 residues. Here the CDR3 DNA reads TGTGCCTGGAGTGAGAGATACGAGCAGTACTTC. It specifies CAWSERYEQYF.

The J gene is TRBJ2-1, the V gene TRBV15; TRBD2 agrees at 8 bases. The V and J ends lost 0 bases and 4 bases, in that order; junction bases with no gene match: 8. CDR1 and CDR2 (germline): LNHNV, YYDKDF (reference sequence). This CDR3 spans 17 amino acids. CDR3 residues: CATSRDPPGGQYNEQFF. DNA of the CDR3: TGTGCCACCAGCAGAGATCCCCCGGGGGGGCAATACAATGAGCAGTTCTTC.

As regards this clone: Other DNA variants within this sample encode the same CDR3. Here the CDR3 DNA reads TGCGCCAGCAGCTTGGAAACAGGCCCCTACGAGCAGTACTTC. The encoded protein is CASSLETGPYEQYF. The gene calls are TRBV5-1 and TRBJ2-7; the D gene is possibly TRBD1 (5 bases). V lost 0 bases, J lost 2 bases, and 9 bases lay in between. This CDR3 has 14 amino acids. Germline values: CDR1 SGHRS, CDR2 YFSETQ. The entire variable domain, with the rest obtained from reference TRBV5-1 and TRBJ2-7, is as follows: KAGVTQTPRYLIKTRGQQVTLSCSPISGHRSVSWYQQTPGQGLQFLFEYFSETQRNKGNFPGRFSGRQFSNSRSEMNVSTLELGDSALYLCASSLETGPYEQYFGPGTRLTVT.

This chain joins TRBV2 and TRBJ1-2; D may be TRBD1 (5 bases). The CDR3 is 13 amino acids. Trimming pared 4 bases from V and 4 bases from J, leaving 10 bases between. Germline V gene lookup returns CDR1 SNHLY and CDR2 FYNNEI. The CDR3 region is CASSVGQGYGYTF. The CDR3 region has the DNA TGTGCCAGCAGTGTTGGGCAGGGCTATGGCTACACCTTC. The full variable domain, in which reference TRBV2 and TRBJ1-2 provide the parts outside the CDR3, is EPEVTQTPSHQVTQMGQEVILRCVPISNHLYFYWYRQILGQKVEFLVSFYNNEISEKSEIFDDQFSVERPDGSNFTLKIRSTKLEDSAMYFCASSVGQGYGYTFGSGTRLTVV.

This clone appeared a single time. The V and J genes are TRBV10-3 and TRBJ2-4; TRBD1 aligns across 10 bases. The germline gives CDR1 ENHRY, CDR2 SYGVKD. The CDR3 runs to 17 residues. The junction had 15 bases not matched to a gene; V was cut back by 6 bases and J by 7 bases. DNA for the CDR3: TGTGCCATCAGGCCGAGTCCCGGGACAGGGGTTGATAACATTCAGTACTTC. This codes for CAIRPSPGTGVDNIQYF.

The CDR3 DNA sequence: TGCGCCAGCAGCTCAGCAGGGGGCGGGAAGACCCAGTACTTC. Residues: CASSSAGGGKTQYF. The J gene is TRBJ2-5, the V gene TRBV5-1; TRBD1 matches 8 bases. Trimming at V came to 3 bases and at J to 6 bases, leaving 7 bases not matched to a gene. Germline V gene sequence: CDR1 SGHRS, CDR2 YFSETQ. The CDR3 spans 14 residues.

In DNA form, the CDR3 reads TGTGCCAGCAGCTTAGCGGGACAGAACACTGAAGCTTTCTTT. As protein: CASSLAGQNTEAFF. This rearrangement joins TRBV7-9 to TRBJ1-1; D may be TRBD1 (6 bases). The CDR3 is 14 amino acids. The V end lost 0 bases, the J end lost 1 base, and 6 bases lay between the germline ends. Germline values: CDR1 SEHNR, CDR2 FQNEAQ (reference sequence).

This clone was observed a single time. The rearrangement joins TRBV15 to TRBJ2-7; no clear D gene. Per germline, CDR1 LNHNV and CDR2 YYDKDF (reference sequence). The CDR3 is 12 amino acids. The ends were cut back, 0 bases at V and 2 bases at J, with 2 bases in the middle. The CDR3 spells CATSRDTYEQYF. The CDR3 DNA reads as TGTGCCACCAGCAGAGATACCTACGAGCAGTACTTC. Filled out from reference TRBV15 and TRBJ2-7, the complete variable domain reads DAMVIQNPRYQVTQFGKPVTLSCSQTLNHNVMYWYQQKSSQAPKLLFHYYDKDFNNEADTPDNFQSRRPNTSFCFLDIRSPGLGDTAMYLCATSRDTYEQYFGPGTRLTVT.

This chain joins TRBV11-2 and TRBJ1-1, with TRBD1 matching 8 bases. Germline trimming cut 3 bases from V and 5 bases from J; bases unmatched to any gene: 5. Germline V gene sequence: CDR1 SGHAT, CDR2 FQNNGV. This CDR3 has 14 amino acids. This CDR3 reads CASSFQGALTEAFF. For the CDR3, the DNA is TGTGCCAGCAGCTTCCAGGGGGCGCTTACTGAAGCTTTCTTT.

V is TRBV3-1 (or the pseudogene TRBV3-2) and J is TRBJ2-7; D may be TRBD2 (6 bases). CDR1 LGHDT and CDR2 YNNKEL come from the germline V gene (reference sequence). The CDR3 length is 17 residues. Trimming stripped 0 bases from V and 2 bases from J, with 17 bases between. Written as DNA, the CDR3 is TGTGCCAGCAGCCAAGATCTTCCGGGGGTAAGTGCCTACGAGCAGTACTTC. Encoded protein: CASSQDLPGVSAYEQYF.

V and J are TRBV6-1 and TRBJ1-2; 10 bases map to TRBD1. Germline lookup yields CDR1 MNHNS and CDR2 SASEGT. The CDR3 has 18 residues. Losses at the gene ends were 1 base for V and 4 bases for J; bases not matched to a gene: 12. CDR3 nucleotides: TGTGCCAGCAGTGAAGACCCTCCGACAGGGGGCTATGGCTATGGCTACACCTTC. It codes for CASSEDPPTGGYGYGYTF.

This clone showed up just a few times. The CDR3 protein is CASSLGGFNGYTF. CDR3 coding DNA: TGTGCCAGCAGCCTAGGCGGATTCAATGGCTACACCTTC. The chain couples TRBV7-9 to TRBJ1-2; D gene uncertain. V was pared by 5 bases and J by 6 bases, with 13 bases between. This CDR3 is built from 13 residues. The germline V gene has CDR1 SEHNR and CDR2 FQNEAQ (reference sequence). The full variable domain, in which reference TRBV7-9 and TRBJ1-2 provide the parts outside the CDR3, is DTGVSQNPRHKITKRGQNVTFRCDPISEHNRLYWYRQTLGQGPEFLTYFQNEAQLEKSRLLSDRFSAERPKGSFSTLEIQRTEQGDSAMYLCASSLGGFNGYTFGSGTRLTVV.

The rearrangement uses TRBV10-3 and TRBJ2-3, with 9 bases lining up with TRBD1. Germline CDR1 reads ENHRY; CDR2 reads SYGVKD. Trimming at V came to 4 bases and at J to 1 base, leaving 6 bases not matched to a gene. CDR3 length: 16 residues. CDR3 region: CAISGTGEGGTDTQYF. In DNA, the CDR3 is TGTGCCATCAGTGGGACAGGGGAGGGGGGCACAGATACGCAGTATTTT.

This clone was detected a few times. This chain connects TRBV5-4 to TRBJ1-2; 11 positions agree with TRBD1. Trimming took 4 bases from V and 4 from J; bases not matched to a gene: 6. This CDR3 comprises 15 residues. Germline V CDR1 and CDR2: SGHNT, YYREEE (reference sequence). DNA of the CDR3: TGTGCCAGCAGCCCCGGGACAGGGGGACGCTATGGCTACACCTTC. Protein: CASSPGTGGRYGYTF.

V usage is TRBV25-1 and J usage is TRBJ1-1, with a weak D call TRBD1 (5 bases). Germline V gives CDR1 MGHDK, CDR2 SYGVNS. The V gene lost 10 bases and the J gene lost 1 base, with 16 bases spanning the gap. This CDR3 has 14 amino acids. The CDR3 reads CATARGGANTEAFF. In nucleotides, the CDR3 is TGTGCCACCGCACGGGGAGGGGCGAACACTGAAGCTTTCTTT.

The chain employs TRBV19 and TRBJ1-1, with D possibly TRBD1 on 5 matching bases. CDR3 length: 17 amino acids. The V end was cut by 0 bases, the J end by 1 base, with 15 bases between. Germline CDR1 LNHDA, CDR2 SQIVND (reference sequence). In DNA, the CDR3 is TGTGCCAGTAGTATAGACCGCGGACACTACTCGAACACTGAAGCTTTCTTT. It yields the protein CASSIDRGHYSNTEAFF.